This TCR beta chain is from a study of blood T cell repertoires in COVID-19. V gave up 3 bases and J gave up 4 bases, with 15 bases separating them. CDR1 is SGHRS, CDR2 YFSETQ, per germline. The CDR3 has 15 residues. Measured with immunoSEQ multiplex PCR; TCRdb has only the in-frame clones, and not every one. The sample has around 100,000 clones, approximately 81% seen once. V gene TRBV5-1 combines with J gene TRBJ2-3; TRBD1 might be the D (6 bases). The receptor was isolated from a human donor in a cohort sampled during active COVID-19. Sequenced: peripheral blood. The CDR3 region has the DNA TGCGCCAGCAGCTCCACAGGGCAACGGGCAGATACGCAGTATTTT. Encoded protein: CASSSTGQRADTQYF.